This T cell receptor beta chain was sequenced during a study of blood T cell repertoires in COVID-19. For the study at large: From the United States, Italy and Spain came samples of acute and convalescent COVID-19. From T cells, B-cell-depleted T cells, or PBMCs came the material, which was cDNA or gDNA.

In the study's own analysis: The assay estimated nucleated cells by amplifying reference gene primers. Some clones are missing from TCRdb's copy, which holds only in-frame ones; the method was immunoSEQ multiplex PCR. Clone size and the V and J calls come from that table; the DNA yielded D and trimming. Here the sample spans fewer than 500,000 clones, more than 75% being singletons. V was pared by 10 bases and J by 2 bases, with 7 bases of the junction left unmatched. This CDR3 comprises 13 residues. Germline V gene data show CDR1 as MNHNY and CDR2 as SVGAGI (reference sequence). Participants, about 18 to 89 years old, spanned fewer than 25 US areas.

The source is a woman under 40 with acute COVID-19. This rearrangement joins TRBV6-6 to TRBJ1-1; TRBD1 matches 7 bases. Sequencing input: PBMCs or T cells enriched from blood (not recorded which). The CDR3 protein is CATTGASNTEAFF. In DNA form, the CDR3 reads TGTGCCACAACAGGGGCGAGCAACACTGAAGCTTTCTTT.